This is a list of T cell receptor beta chains from one sample in a study of technical replicates of blood from a few donors. TCRdb's table, derived via immunoSEQ multiplex PCR, lists solely in-frame clones and lacks some. Among some 77,000 clones listed, 96% were seen once. Sequencing was performed on T cells isolated from PBMCs. Receptors originate from a human donor in good health. Each CDR3 is given with its conserved first and last residue. D genes are given only for firm matches. Not all rows give a size; the values are once, few, many and, for expanded clones, a class.

>TRBJ2-3|TRBV7-3|.|TRBD1
CASSLTGGSTDTQYF
TGTGCCAGCAGCTTAACAGGGGGCAGCACAGATACGCAGTATTTT
>TRBJ1-5|TRBV6-5|.|.
CASRPTRGDQPQHF
TGTGCCAGCAGGCCGACCAGGGGCGATCAGCCCCAGCATTTT
>TRBJ2-3|TRBV27|.|TRBD2
CASRDLAVTSTDTQYF
TGTGCCAGCAGGGATCTAGCGGTGACGAGCACAGATACGCAGTATTTT
>TRBJ1-5|TRBV10-2|.|TRBD1
CASSPGTGLGPQHF
TGCGCCAGCAGTCCCGGGACAGGGTTGGGGCCCCAGCATTTT
>TRBJ2-7|TRBV29-1|.|.
CSVVASYEQYF
TGCAGCGTTGTAGCGTCCTACGAGCAGTACTTC
>TRBJ1-5|TRBV27|.|.
CASSDTSNQPQHF
TGTGCCAGCAGTGACACCAGCAATCAGCCCCAGCATTTT
>TRBJ2-7|TRBV4-2|.|.
CASSQDRASQPYEQYF
TGTGCCAGCAGCCAAGATAGGGCTAGCCAACCTTACGAGCAGTACTTC
>TRBJ2-7|TRBV2|once|.
CASGGPDSSYEQYF
TGTGCCAGCGGGGGCCCGGACAGCTCCTACGAGCAGTACTTC
>TRBJ2-3|TRBV5-1|.|TRBD2
CASSPGLAGSTDTQYF
TGCGCCAGCAGCCCCGGACTAGCGGGGTCCACAGATACGCAGTATTTT
>TRBJ2-5|TRBV5-1|.|TRBD1
CASGDRAQETQYF
TGCGCCAGTGGAGACAGGGCCCAAGAGACCCAGTACTTC
>TRBJ1-2|TRBV5-4|.|.
CASSQRQDTTYGYTF
TGTGCCAGCAGCCAAAGGCAGGACACCACCTATGGCTACACCTTC
>TRBJ2-5|TRBV27|.|TRBD1
CASSLGYRGGETQYF
TGTGCCAGCAGTTTAGGATACAGGGGTGGGGAGACCCAGTACTTC
>TRBJ1-1|TRBV15|.|.
CATSIGRGTEAFF
TGTGCCACCAGCATAGGGAGAGGCACTGAAGCTTTCTTT
>TRBJ2-3|TRBV5-1|once|TRBD2
CASSWTTSGSGDTQYF
TGCGCCAGCAGCTGGACTACTAGCGGGAGTGGGGATACGCAGTATTTT
>TRBJ2-7|TRBV9|.|TRBD1
CASSVAGQFSYEQYF
TGTGCCAGCAGCGTAGCGGGACAGTTCTCCTACGAGCAGTACTTC
>TRBJ2-1|TRBV27|.|TRBD2
CASTSLGREFYNEQFF
TGTGCCAGCACCTCCCTTGGGCGGGAGTTTTACAATGAGCAGTTCTTC
>TRBJ2-7|TRBV7-3|.|TRBD2
CASSLTYLAGGSGNEQYF
TGTGCCAGCAGCTTAACGTACCTAGCGGGAGGCTCCGGGAACGAGCAGTACTTC
>TRBJ2-5|TRBV6-6|.|TRBD1
CASRLTGTGQETQYF
TGTGCCAGCAGGCTGACCGGGACAGGTCAAGAGACCCAGTACTTC
>TRBJ1-2|TRBV7-9|.|.
CASSLAPNSAVYGYTF
TGTGCCAGCAGCTTAGCGCCAAATTCGGCGGTCTATGGCTACACCTTC
>TRBJ2-4|TRBV19|.|.
CASSALSTQNIQYF
TGTGCCAGTAGTGCCTTATCGACACAAAACATTCAGTACTTC
>TRBJ1-2|TRBV7-2|.|.
CASSLGGYQSERYGYTF
TGTGCCAGCAGCTTAGGCGGTTACCAATCGGAGCGGTATGGCTACACCTTC
>TRBJ2-7|TRBV9|.|.
CASSVGGGLYEQYF
TGTGCCAGCAGCGTAGGTGGGGGACTCTACGAGCAGTACTTC
>TRBJ1-1|TRBV27|.|.
CASSLSRGIGNTEAFF
TGTGCCAGCAGTTTATCGAGAGGGATTGGGAACACTGAAGCTTTCTTT
>TRBJ2-7|TRBV25-1|.|TRBD1
CASSRQGFLEQYF
TGTGCCAGCAGTCGACAGGGGTTTTTGGAGCAGTACTTC
>TRBJ1-2|TRBV6-1|.|.
CASSEEEQAGYGYTF
TGTGCCAGCAGTGAAGAGGAACAGGCTGGCTATGGCTACACCTTC
>TRBJ1-1|TRBV28|.|.
CASKRVGGSAEAFF
TGTGCCAGCAAACGGGTCGGAGGGAGCGCTGAAGCTTTCTTT
>TRBJ2-1|TRBV18|.|TRBD2
CASSPEFASGRNSNEQFF
TGTGCCAGCTCACCAGAGTTCGCTAGCGGGAGAAATAGTAATGAGCAGTTCTTC
>TRBJ1-1|TRBV19|.|TRBD1
CASTPTGFDTEAFF
TGTGCCAGTACCCCGACAGGGTTTGACACTGAAGCTTTCTTT
>TRBJ2-3|TRBV5-1|.|TRBD1
CASSLGTGYTQYF
TGCGCCAGCAGCTTAGGGACAGGTTATACGCAGTATTTT
>TRBJ2-1|TRBV4-1|.|TRBD2
CASSHPTSGTYNEQFF
TGCGCCAGCAGCCACCCAACTAGCGGGACTTACAATGAGCAGTTCTTC
>TRBJ2-7|TRBV19|.|.
CASSIDTRGFYEQYF
TGTGCCAGTAGTATAGATACGCGGGGATTCTACGAGCAGTACTTC
>TRBJ2-7|TRBV19|.|TRBD2
CASSIISGSSYEQYF
TGTGCCAGTAGTATAATCAGCGGGAGCTCCTACGAGCAGTACTTC
>TRBJ1-3|TRBV7-9|.|.
CASSPDNSGNTIYF
TGTGCCAGCAGCCCGGACAACTCTGGAAACACCATATATTTT
>TRBJ2-1|TRBV5-1|.|TRBD2
CASSLVMGTSGRINEQFF
TGCGCCAGCAGCTTGGTTATGGGGACTAGCGGGAGAATAAATGAGCAGTTCTTC
>TRBJ2-7|TRBV29-1|.|TRBD1
CSVEDQVKGTVSYEQYF
TGCAGCGTTGAAGATCAGGTAAAGGGGACAGTGAGCTACGAGCAGTACTTC
>TRBJ2-1|TRBV9|once|.
CASSGPQDSYNEQFF
TGTGCCAGCAGCGGCCCACAGGACTCCTACAATGAGCAGTTCTTC
>TRBJ1-1|TRBV30|.|.
CARREGSTAFF
TGTGCTCGGAGGGAGGGGAGTACGGCTTTCTTT
>TRBJ1-5|TRBV6-5|once|.
CASSSHSYNQPQHF
TGTGCCAGCAGTTCCCACAGCTACAATCAGCCCCAGCATTTT
>TRBJ2-2|TRBV2|.|.
CASTQGTGELFF
TGTGCCAGCACACAGGGCACCGGGGAGCTGTTTTTT
>TRBJ2-7|TRBV27|.|.
CASSFSRVQPPQYF
TGTGCCAGCAGTTTTAGCCGGGTTCAACCGCCGCAGTACTTC
>TRBJ2-2|TRBV27|.|.
CASSLVSGELFF
TGTGCCAGCAGTTTAGTATCCGGGGAGCTGTTTTTT
>TRBJ1-1|TRBV2|.|.
CASSWGQNTEAFF
TGTGCCAGCAGTTGGGGACAGAACACTGAAGCTTTCTTT
>TRBJ2-7|TRBV10-3|.|TRBD1
CAISESTGLEQYF
TGTGCCATCAGTGAGTCGACAGGGCTCGAGCAGTACTTC
>TRBJ2-7|TRBV6-5|.|.
CASIPEGGGREQYF
TGTGCCAGCATCCCCGAGGGGGGGGGTCGCGAGCAGTACTTC
>TRBJ2-7|TRBV27|.|.
CASSPDIVYEQYF
TGTGCCAGCAGTCCGGACATAGTCTACGAGCAGTACTTC
>TRBJ1-2|TRBV11-3|.|.
CASSSSGPANYGYTF
TGTGCCAGCAGCTCCTCAGGCCCTGCTAACTATGGCTACACCTTC
>TRBJ2-1|TRBV4-2|.|TRBD2
CASSQDRPPSGNEQFF
TGTGCCAGCAGCCAAGATCGACCCCCTAGCGGCAATGAGCAGTTCTTC
>TRBJ1-2|TRBV6-1|.|.
CASRDSGASYTF
TGTGCCAGCAGGGATAGCGGAGCAAGCTACACCTTC
>TRBJ2-1|TRBV9|.|TRBD1
CASSVLGTVYNEQFF
TGTGCCAGCAGCGTACTCGGGACAGTTTACAATGAGCAGTTCTTC
>TRBJ1-2|TRBV10-3|.|TRBD1
CAIRGTGSYGYTF
TGTGCCATCAGAGGGACAGGTTCCTATGGCTACACCTTC
>TRBJ2-7|TRBV2|.|.
CASSVRQPYEQYF
TGTGCCAGCAGTGTTCGACAGCCCTACGAGCAGTACTTC
>TRBJ2-3|TRBV9|.|.
CASSVAGVRTDTQYF
TGTGCCAGCAGCGTAGCGGGAGTACGTACAGATACGCAGTATTTT
>TRBJ2-7|TRBV5-5|.|TRBD1
CASREGQGAPYEQYF
TGTGCCAGCAGGGAGGGACAGGGGGCTCCCTACGAGCAGTACTTC
>TRBJ1-4|TRBV5-6|.|TRBD1
CASRRTGGDEKLFF
TGTGCCAGCAGACGGACAGGGGGAGATGAAAAACTGTTTTTT